A single sample is the source of the 7 T cell receptor beta chains below, sequenced in a study of shared T cell receptors in the human thymus. Repertoires were generated with immunoSEQ multiplex PCR, while TCRdb's copy carries only in-frame clones and drops some. The table lists hundreds of thousands of clones, roughly 88% of them singletons. This same sample was also part of a study on human thymus T cells.

Sample: thymocytes. All receptors come from a girl under three years old with a congenital heart defect.

The chain links TRBV7-6 to TRBJ2-3; unclear D gene. The CDR3 is 13 residues long. CDR1 is SGHVS and CDR2 is FNYEAQ in the germline V gene. Trimming shortened V by 4 bases and J by 0 bases, and 5 bases separated the two germline ends. Here the CDR3 reads CASSSTSTDTQYF. CDR3 bases: TGTGCCAGCAGCTCAACTAGCACAGATACGCAGTATTTT.

The chain couples TRBV19 to TRBJ2-7; D is ambiguous. CDR1 and CDR2 (germline): LNHDA, SQIVND (reference sequence). The CDR3 sequence is 11 residues long. Deletions cut 3 bases from V and 6 bases from J, with 6 bases between. The CDR3 bases are TGTGCCAGTAGTATGGGCCCCGAGCAGTACTTC. Translated: CASSMGPEQYF.

V and J are TRBV2 and TRBJ1-4; TRBD1 agrees at 7 bases. This CDR3 comprises 15 residues. The ends lost 1 base at V and 7 bases at J; junction bases unmatched: 6. Germline V gene data show CDR1 as SNHLY and CDR2 as FYNNEI. CDR3 DNA sequence: TGTGCCAGCAGTGAAGGGACAGGACGTTCTGAAAAACTGTTTTTT. As protein: CASSEGTGRSEKLFF.

The CDR3 bases are TGTGCCAGCAGCTTGGCTCTAGCGGGCCGGCCCCAGTACTTC. Protein: CASSLALAGRPQYF. J is TRBJ2-5 and V is TRBV5-4; 8 bases match TRBD2. There are 14 residues in the CDR3. Trimming took 0 bases from V and 9 from J; bases not matched to a gene: 7. Germline lookup yields CDR1 SGHNT and CDR2 YYREEE (reference sequence).

The chain has TRBV5-1 and TRBJ2-7; no firm D call. Trimming pared 1 base from V and 1 base from J, leaving 12 bases between. This CDR3 has 15 residues. Per germline, CDR1 SGHRS and CDR2 YFSETQ. The CDR3 loop is CASSLKLSRSYEQYF. The DNA of the CDR3 is TGCGCCAGCAGCTTGAAGTTATCCAGGTCCTACGAGCAGTACTTC.

The V and J genes are TRBV5-4 and TRBJ1-4, with a tentative D call TRBD1 (5 bases). The length of the CDR3 is 20 residues. Germline values: CDR1 SGHNT, CDR2 YYREEE (reference sequence). V was trimmed by 0 bases and J by 0 bases, leaving 21 bases between them. In DNA form, the CDR3 reads TGTGCCAGCAGCTTGGAACCGGCGGACAAGTCCTCTGCAACTAATGAAAAACTGTTTTTT. The encoded protein is CASSLEPADKSSATNEKLFF.

This chain links TRBV5-6 with TRBJ1-1; the match to TRBD1 covers 10 bases. The CDR3 runs to 14 residues. Germline values: CDR1 SGHDT, CDR2 YYEEEE. Trimming took 4 bases from V and 7 from J; bases not matched to a gene: 7. DNA for the CDR3: TGTGCCAGCAGCGTGACAGGGGGCCTTAGTGAAGCTTTCTTT. Its protein product is CASSVTGGLSEAFF.